Listed here are 11 T cell receptor beta chains from one sample, sequenced in a study of CD8+ T cells in alopecia areata. Once RNA had been extracted, it was reverse transcribed into cDNA to act as the sequencing template. Produced via immunoSEQ multiplex PCR; TCRdb's table is partial and in-frame only. The data show about 100,000 clones, approximately 59% seen once. The sequenced sample consisted of CD8+ T cells sorted from blood. The receptors come from a human donor in good health.

This clone was detected only a few times. This chain connects TRBV27 to TRBJ2-7; D ambiguous. Trimming removed 5 bases from V and 2 bases from J, with 7 bases in between. Germline lookup yields CDR1 MNHEY and CDR2 SMNVEV (reference sequence). The CDR3 is 12 amino acids. The CDR3 loop reads CASSPGPYEQYF. CDR3 sequence (DNA): TGTGCCAGCAGTCCCGGGCCCTACGAGCAGTACTTC.

The genes are TRBV15 and TRBJ2-1; no clear D gene. V was shortened by 5 bases and J by 3 bases, with 20 bases between the two germline ends. CDR1 is LNHNV and CDR2 is YYDKDF in the germline V gene (reference sequence). The CDR3 loop spans 17 amino acids. The CDR3 is CATSFRIPIIGYNEQFF. In DNA, the CDR3 is TGTGCCACCAGCTTCCGGATCCCAATAATCGGCTACAATGAGCAGTTCTTC.

This chain joins TRBV5-6 and TRBJ2-7; 10 bases align to TRBD2. V trimming: 0 bases; J trimming: 3 bases; junction bases outside the gene matches: 3. This CDR3 region has 15 residues. Germline-derived CDR1 and CDR2 are SGHDT and YYEEEE. CDR3 protein: CASSLGSSGGYEQYF. DNA of the CDR3: TGTGCCAGCAGCTTGGGGTCTAGCGGGGGCTACGAGCAGTACTTC.

The chain couples TRBV9 to TRBJ1-1, with no clear D. Trimming left V 3 bases short and J 1 base short, with 7 bases between. The CDR3 sequence is 13 residues long. Germline V gene lookup returns CDR1 SGDLS and CDR2 YYNGEE. CDR3 bases: TGTGCCAGCAGCGCAACAGAGAACACTGAAGCTTTCTTT. Translation: CASSATENTEAFF.

The rearrangement uses TRBV27 and TRBJ1-5, with 8 nucleotides matching TRBD1. CDR3 length: 14 residues. Germline lookup yields CDR1 MNHEY and CDR2 SMNVEV (reference sequence). Germline trimming cut 4 bases from V and 5 bases from J; bases unmatched to any gene: 4. CDR3 sequence (DNA): TGTGCCAGCAGTTCATACAGGGGGGATCAGCCCCAGCATTTT. Protein product: CASSSYRGDQPQHF.

This chain connects TRBV27 to TRBJ1-5, with 7 bases matching TRBD1. With V trimmed by 3 bases and J by 2 bases, 4 bases remained unmatched. In germline, CDR1 is MNHEY, CDR2 SMNVEV (reference sequence). The CDR3 sequence is 15 residues long. This CDR3 reads CASSLTGSGNQPQHF. The CDR3 DNA reads TGTGCCAGCAGTTTGACAGGGTCGGGCAATCAGCCCCAGCATTTT.

As to this clone: One end of the junction is discordant with germline, which a read error may explain. J is TRBJ2-1 and V is TRBV2; D unclear. Germline assignment: CDR1 SNHLY and CDR2 FYNNEI. This CDR3 comprises 11 residues. CDR3 region: CASREGERQFF. The DNA of the CDR3 is TGTGCCAGCAGGGAAGGCGAGAGGCAGTTCTTC.

The CDR3 protein is CAISEGGRETQYF. CDR3 nucleotide sequence: TGTGCCATCTCTGAAGGTGGACGTGAGACCCAGTACTTC. This chain joins TRBV10-3 and TRBJ2-5; no clear D. The CDR3 runs to 13 residues. Germline CDR1 and CDR2: ENHRY and SYGVKD. V lost 8 bases, J lost 5 bases, and 15 bases lay in between.

The chain recombines TRBV29-1 with TRBJ2-5; 9 nucleotides match TRBD1. The CDR3 spans 15 residues. With V trimmed by 8 bases and J by 5 bases, 15 bases remained unmatched. The germline CDR1 and CDR2 sequences are SQVTM and ANQGSEA. The CDR3 loop is CSFGTGPLARETQYF. The CDR3 nucleotides are TGCAGCTTCGGGACAGGGCCCCTGGCCCGGGAGACCCAGTACTTC.

This chain joins TRBV6-5 and TRBJ1-2, with TRBD1 matching over 7 bases. The CDR3 has 13 residues. Trimming removed 5 bases from V and 4 bases from J; junction bases left unmatched: 4. Germline CDR1 reads MNHEY; CDR2 reads SVGAGI. For the CDR3, the DNA is TGTGCCAGCAGTACGACAGGGATCTATGGCTACACCTTC. It specifies CASSTTGIYGYTF.

Worth noting for this clone: At one end the junction does not follow the germline gene, possibly because of a read error. The chain is built from TRBV2 and TRBJ2-7, with D possibly being TRBD1 (6 bases). CDR1 SNHLY and CDR2 FYNNEI come from the germline V gene. The CDR3 covers 13 residues. CDR3 in DNA: TGTGCCAGCAGTGATGGAGGATCAGGGGTATATCACTTC. It is translated as CASSDGGSGVYHF.